The 17 T cell receptor beta chains presented below share a single source sample, sequenced in a study of regulatory T cells in long-lasting Graves disease. The TCR beta library used iRepertoire HTBI primers with Arm-PCR amplification of CDR3. TCRdb reanalysed the multiplex PCR reads using MiXCR and keeps one entry per CDR3 protein. The profile covers around 340,000 distinct CDR3 sequences, with roughly a fifth appearing a single time and around 30% taken by the ten largest. This sample's time point: persistent/refractory GD, antithyroid drugs over 5 years with positive TRAb. PBMC-extracted RNA yielded the TCR library. The source was peripheral blood mononuclear cells (PBMCs), collected when the disease was refractory, from a patient treated with antithyroid drugs. These receptors all stem from a female donor with Graves disease.

The rearrangement links TRBV5-4 to TRBJ2-5, with D possibly TRBD2 on 6 matching bases. There are 14 residues in the CDR3. The germline V gene has CDR1 SGHNT and CDR2 YYREEE (reference sequence). The V end lost 1 base, the J end lost 0 bases, and 7 bases lay between the germline ends. This CDR3 is CASSLLAYQETQYF. CDR3 DNA sequence: TGTGCCAGCAGCTTGCTAGCGTACCAAGAGACCCAGTACTTC.

This clonotype was seen a handful of times. The V call is TRBV7-8, the J call TRBJ2-7; a weak D match, TRBD2 (6 bases). The length of the CDR3 is 13 residues. CDR1 and CDR2 from the germline V gene are SGHVS and FQNEAQ. Trimming left V 6 bases short and J 2 bases short, with 11 bases between. The CDR3 loop reads CASRQGLTYEQYF. The CDR3 DNA reads TGTGCCAGCAGGCAGGGACTTACCTACGAGCAGTACTTC. The full variable domain, rest sourced from reference TRBV7-8 and TRBJ2-7, is GAGVSQSPRYKVAKRGQDVALRCDPISGHVSLFWYQQALGQGPEFLTYFQNEAQLDKSGLPSDRFFAERPEGSVSTLKIQRTQQEDSAVYLCASRQGLTYEQYFGPGTRLTVT.

This clonotype came up many times. The genes are TRBV2 and TRBJ2-5; D unresolved. The length of the CDR3 is 13 residues. Germline V gene lookup returns CDR1 SNHLY and CDR2 FYNNEI. The V end was cut by 8 bases, the J end by 5 bases, with 15 bases between. Here the CDR3 reads CASSWSSRETQYF. The CDR3 bases are TGTGCCAGCTCCTGGAGTTCTAGGGAGACCCAGTACTTC.

This clonotype appeared many times. The chain recombines TRBV7-9 with TRBJ1-6; no firm D call. Trimming removed 5 bases from V and 0 bases from J, with 11 bases in between. Germline V gene sequence: CDR1 SEHNR, CDR2 FQNEAQ (reference sequence). This CDR3 contains 16 residues. The CDR3 DNA reads as TGTGCCAGCAGCGCAAGGGAGAGCTCCTATAATTCACCCCTCCACTTT. Translating gives CASSARESSYNSPLHF.

Regarding this clonotype: With a much larger clone just one base away, this may be a read error. This chain connects TRBV7-2 to TRBJ1-1, with TRBD1 identical over 7 bases. The germline V gene encodes CDR1 SGHTA and CDR2 FQGNSA. V lost 2 bases and J lost 5; bases outside the gene matches: 8. This CDR3 is built from 15 residues. The CDR3 sequence is CASSLKAGGWTEAFF. The CDR3 DNA reads TGTGCCAGCAGCTTAAAGGCAGGGGGGTGGACTGAAGCTTTCTTT.

V and J are TRBV5-5 and TRBJ1-5; D is undetermined. The CDR3 runs 14 residues. From germline, CDR1 is SGHKS and CDR2 YYEKEE (reference sequence). With 2 bases removed from V and 3 bases from J, the gap between germline ends came to 9 bases. The CDR3 DNA reads TGTGCCAGCAGCTTAGCCTCTCCCAATCAGCCCCAGCATTTT. Translating gives CASSLASPNQPQHF.

Comment on this clonotype: One base away lies a much larger clone, so this may be a sequencing read error. The conserved final phenylalanine or tryptophan is absent from the CDR3, which likely points to a read error. The rearrangement uses TRBV11-2 and TRBJ1-2, with a weak D call TRBD1 (6 bases). CDR3 length equals 13 residues. Germline V lookup: CDR1 SGHAT, CDR2 FQNNGV. Trimming left V 6 bases short and J 5 bases short, with 13 bases between. CDR3 coding DNA: TGTGCCAGCAGTACCGGGACAAATTATGGCTACACCATC. Translation: CASSTGTNYGYTI.

This clonotype was observed at least ten times. V is TRBV29-1 and J is TRBJ1-2, with 10 bases lining up with TRBD1. Per the germline V gene, CDR1 is SQVTM and CDR2 is ANQGSEA. After removal of 6 bases from V and 2 bases from J, the junction contained 9 bases not matched to a gene. This CDR3 has 15 amino acids. In DNA form, the CDR3 reads TGCAGCGTGGAGGATAGGGGACAGGGGAACTATGGCTACACCTTC. The encoded protein is CSVEDRGQGNYGYTF. Drawing the rest from reference TRBV29-1 and TRBJ1-2, the complete variable domain is SAVISQKPSRDICQRGTSLTIQCQVDSQVTMMFWYRQQPGQSLTLIATANQGSEATYESGFVIDKFPISRPNLTFSTLTVSNMSPEDSSIYLCSVEDRGQGNYGYTFGSGTRLTVV.

Ten or more counts support this clonotype. The chain is built from TRBV6-5 and TRBJ1-2, with D maybe TRBD1 (5 bases). This CDR3 contains 15 residues. Germline V gene lookup returns CDR1 MNHEY and CDR2 SVGAGI. V dropped 0 bases and J dropped 2 bases, with 10 bases sitting between them. DNA of the CDR3: TGTGCCAGCAGTTACTCTGGCCAGGGCAACTATGGCTACACCTTC. It codes for CASSYSGQGNYGYTF.

To note about this clonotype: A much larger clonotype is one base distant, so this may be a read error. In this CDR3 the conserved last residue, phenylalanine or tryptophan, is missing, so a read error is likely. The rearrangement uses TRBV12-3 or TRBV12-4 and TRBJ1-2; D gene ambiguous. The CDR3 length is 11 residues. The V end lost 1 base, the J end lost 8 bases, and 5 bases lay between the germline ends. The CDR3 is CASSLVGGYTL. The CDR3 nucleotides read TGTGCCAGCAGTTTAGTCGGGGGCTACACCCTC.

The sample holds many counts of this clonotype. V usage is TRBV6-2 or TRBV6-3 and J usage is TRBJ1-1; 7 positions match TRBD1. J was trimmed by 5 bases and V by 0 bases; bases with no gene match: 6. The CDR3 is made up of 15 amino acids. Germline CDR1 and CDR2: MNHEY and SVGEGT. CDR3 residues: CASSYSYQGVTEAFF. The CDR3 coding sequence is TGTGCCAGCAGTTACTCGTATCAGGGGGTGACTGAAGCTTTCTTT.

This clonotype has ten or more counts. V usage is TRBV6-1 and J usage is TRBJ2-1; D is possibly TRBD1 (6 bases). Germline values: CDR1 MNHNS, CDR2 SASEGT. This CDR3 region has 14 residues. The germline V and J ends were trimmed by 5 bases and 8 bases, with 16 bases remaining between them. The CDR3 nucleotides are TGTGCCAGCAGTCCGGGACACGCCTTCCATGAGCAGTTCTTC. This translates into CASSPGHAFHEQFF.

This clonotype was found many times. The chain links TRBV30 to TRBJ1-3; D unclear. CDR3 size: 15 residues. The ends were cut back, 3 bases at V and 0 bases at J, with 12 bases in the middle. In germline, CDR1 is GTSNPN, CDR2 SVGIG (reference sequence). The CDR3 DNA is TGTGCCTGGAGATTGAACTCTTACTCTGGAAACACCATATATTTT. Its translation is CAWRLNSYSGNTIYF.

The chain carries TRBV12-3 or TRBV12-4 and TRBJ2-7, with D perhaps matching TRBD1 (5 bases). This CDR3 has 14 residues. Trimming removed 6 bases at V and 3 bases at J, with 15 bases between. The CDR3 DNA reads as TGTGCCAGCAGCCCCTATGGGGCCCTCTACGAGCAGTACTTC. Translated: CASSPYGALYEQYF.

This clonotype was detected ten times or more. V and J are TRBV28 and TRBJ2-7; 9 bases fit TRBD2. Germline V gene lookup returns CDR1 MDHEN and CDR2 SYDVKM. The V gene end was trimmed by 6 bases and the J gene end by 1 base; junction bases not matched to a gene: 7. This CDR3 spans 15 amino acids. The CDR3 region has the DNA TGTGCCAGCAGGGAGACTAGCGGAACATCCTACGAGCAGTACTTC. Its protein product is CASRETSGTSYEQYF.

This clonotype was detected only a few times. The gene calls are TRBV7-2 and TRBJ2-2, with 10 bases lining up with TRBD1. The CDR3 is 14 amino acids. Germline lookup yields CDR1 SGHTA and CDR2 FQGNSA. Trimming cost V 6 bases and J 4 bases; bases outside gene matches: 2. For the CDR3, the DNA is TGTGCCAGCAGAAGACAGGGGGCCACCGGGGAGCTGTTTTTT. It translates to CASRRQGATGELFF.

This clonotype occurred many times. The CDR3 DNA reads as TGTGCCACCAGCAGAGATTGGGGCGGGGATAATTCACCCCTCCACTTT. It encodes CATSRDWGGDNSPLHF. The genes are TRBV15 and TRBJ1-6, with a possible D match to TRBD1 (5 bases). This CDR3 has 16 residues. The germline CDR1 and CDR2 sequences are LNHNV and YYDKDF (reference sequence). The germline V and J ends were trimmed by 0 bases and 5 bases, with 11 bases remaining between them.